The clone carrying this T cell receptor beta chain was picked up one time. Its antigen is unidentified. The data were produced by immunoSEQ multiplex PCR, yet TCRdb's version contains in-frame clones alone and is incomplete. The sample consists of more than 85,000 clones, 81% of them appearing once. The data belong to a study of T cell responses to AZD1222 COVID-19 vaccine. Overall study findings and caveats: At baseline, just a handful of AZD1222 recipients tested seropositive. The donor cohort was predominantly white British with a female majority, and clonal diversity may have been underestimated. Of spike-specific TCRs, nearly half reportedly target regions left unmutated in variants.

V was clipped by 6 bases and J by 6 bases; unmatched bases: 2. This CDR3 region has 11 residues. Germline CDR1 SEHNR, CDR2 FQNEAQ (reference sequence). Sequencing used peripheral blood, obtained on day 0 of AZD1222 vaccination. The chain couples TRBV7-9 to TRBJ2-7; TRBD1 matches 7 bases. The clonotype originates from an adult in good health. CDR3 residues: CASRGGGEQYF. The CDR3 nucleotides are TGTGCCAGCAGAGGGGGCGGCGAGCAGTACTTC.